This T cell receptor (beta chain) was found in a study of beta chain features in type 1 diabetes. Study-wide background: Patients looked much like healthy donors when it came to age, gender and cell yields. General study results and limits: Shortening of TCRB CDR3s, moderate but significant, appeared in all four CD4+ subsets of Type 1 diabetes patients. Whether HLA type affects TCRB rearrangement stayed undetermined in the present work.

This clone occurred a few times. Its cognate antigen is unknown. CD45RO/CCR7/CD25/CD127/CD95/CD27 sorting isolated CD4+ naive, central memory, regulatory and stem cell-like memory cells. The sequenced template was cDNA made from the entire isolated RNA. Several million reads per sample on average were obtained from naive, central memory and regulatory T cell samples. Sequenced by immunoSEQ multiplex PCR; TCRdb stores in-frame clones only, minus some. Of about 740,000 clones in the sample, about an eighth are singletons; the top ten hold 0.022%. The source of this sequence is a young man with type 1 diabetes. Material for sequencing was naive CD4+ T cells from blood.

The DNA of the CDR3 is TGTGCCAGCAGTGGGCTAACTAACAATGAGCAGTTCTTC. Its protein product is CASSGLTNNEQFF. This chain uses TRBV25-1 with TRBJ2-1; D is unresolved. The CDR3 is made up of 13 amino acids. Germline assignment: CDR1 MGHDK and CDR2 SYGVNS. V was pared by 4 bases and J by 5 bases, with 9 bases between.